Following are 26 T cell receptor beta chains from one sample sequenced in a study of T cell changes during pregnancy in multiple sclerosis. The data were produced by immunoSEQ multiplex PCR, yet TCRdb's version contains in-frame clones alone and is incomplete. The table has about 92,000 clones, 80% to 95% seen once. Sequencing used peripheral blood, obtained in the first trimester of pregnancy. All receptors come from a female donor with multiple sclerosis, enrolled in a pregnancy study.

The rearrangement uses TRBV28 and TRBJ1-5, with TRBD1 matching 7 bases. CDR3 size: 15 residues. The V and J ends lost 5 bases and 5 bases, in that order; junction bases with no gene match: 9. Germline CDR1 and CDR2: MDHEN and SYDVKM. The CDR3 coding sequence is TGTGCCAGCAGTATCCTGACAGGGTCATATCAGCCCCAGCATTTT. It is translated as CASSILTGSYQPQHF.

DNA of the CDR3: TGTGCCAGCACCCCGAGGGCGGGACTAGCGGTATACGAGCAGTACTTC. It yields the protein CASTPRAGLAVYEQYF. The V gene is TRBV5-8, the J gene TRBJ2-7; 11 positions match TRBD2. The ends lost 6 bases at V and 4 bases at J; junction bases unmatched: 12. Germline values: CDR1 SGHTS, CDR2 YDEGEE. The CDR3 is 16 residues long. Variable domain in full (rest from reference TRBV5-8 and TRBJ2-7): EAGVTQSPTHLIKTRGQQATLRCSPISGHTSVYWYQQALGLGLQFLLWYDEGEERNRGNFPPRFSGRQFPNYSSELNVNALELEDSALYLCASTPRAGLAVYEQYFGPGTRLTVT.

The rearrangement links TRBV5-1 to TRBJ2-3; 7 bases agree with TRBD1. This CDR3 comprises 15 residues. The V segment lost 5 bases and the J segment 2 bases; nucleotides outside the gene matches: 8. Germline loops: CDR1 SGHRS, CDR2 YFSETQ. The CDR3 sequence is CASSNPTGLTDTQYF. The CDR3 DNA follows: TGCGCCAGCAGTAACCCGACAGGGCTCACAGATACGCAGTATTTT.

This chain uses TRBV19 with TRBJ1-1, with TRBD1 identical over 12 bases. Germline CDR1 and CDR2: LNHDA and SQIVND (reference sequence). The V and J ends lost 5 bases and 5 bases, in that order; junction bases with no gene match: 9. CDR3 length equals 16 residues. Written as DNA, the CDR3 is TGTGCCAGTAGTGCCCGGGACAGGGGGCTTCTGACTGAAGCTTTCTTT. Translating gives CASSARDRGLLTEAFF. Filled out from reference TRBV19 and TRBJ1-1, the complete variable domain reads DGGITQSPKYLFRKEGQNVTLSCEQNLNHDAMYWYRQDPGQGLRLIYYSQIVNDFQKGDIAEGYSVSREKKESFPLTVTSAQKNPTAFYLCASSARDRGLLTEAFFGQGTRLTVV.

The chain carries TRBV6-1 and TRBJ2-1, with TRBD2 matching 8 bases. From germline, CDR1 is MNHNS and CDR2 SASEGT. After removal of 8 bases from V and 0 bases from J, the junction contained 0 bases not matched to a gene. This CDR3 spans 13 amino acids. As DNA, the CDR3 is TGTGCCAGCGGACTAGCCTCCTACAATGAGCAGTTCTTC. Translating it yields CASGLASYNEQFF.

In this sample, this clone turned up a few times. V and J are TRBV5-5 and TRBJ1-1; no definite D call. This CDR3 region has 13 residues. Germline V CDR1 and CDR2: SGHKS, YYEKEE (reference sequence). Trimming took 7 bases from V and 0 from J, leaving 10 bases between them. CDR3 nucleotides: TGTGCCAGCTACTGGGCCATGAACACTGAAGCTTTCTTT. Translating it yields CASYWAMNTEAFF.

This chain links TRBV9 with TRBJ2-6, with TRBD1 identical over 9 bases. Germline V gene sequence: CDR1 SGDLS, CDR2 YYNGEE. J gave up 0 bases and V 0 bases, and 1 base lay outside the gene matches. The CDR3 has 17 residues. The CDR3 nucleotides are TGTGCCAGCAGCGTAGAGACAGGGGGCTCTGGGGCCAACGTCCTGACTTTC. The encoded protein is CASSVETGGSGANVLTF.

This clone is a singleton in its sample. This chain links TRBV19 with TRBJ1-5; 7 positions agree with TRBD1. The CDR3 runs to 19 residues. V lost 1 base, J lost 6 bases, and 18 bases stayed unmatched. CDR1 and CDR2 (germline): LNHDA, SQIVND (reference sequence). This CDR3 reads CASSIAPASGRGTGQPQHF. The CDR3 nucleotides read TGTGCCAGTAGTATAGCCCCCGCGTCCGGCAGGGGGACTGGTCAGCCCCAGCATTTT.

The chain recombines TRBV6-1 with TRBJ2-7; no definite D call. Germline V gene lookup returns CDR1 MNHNS and CDR2 SASEGT. There are 11 residues in the CDR3. V was clipped by 10 bases and J by 6 bases, with 13 bases between them. The CDR3 nucleotides are TGTGCCACCGATGGCTGGAGCGAGCAGTACTTC. This translates into CATDGWSEQYF.

The chain employs TRBV25-1 and TRBJ2-2; 8 nucleotides agree with TRBD1. J gave up 7 bases and V 4 bases, and 5 bases lay outside the gene matches. The CDR3 totals 14 residues. Looked up from germline, CDR1 is MGHDK and CDR2 is SYGVNS. DNA of the CDR3: TGTGCCAGCAGTGCCTGGACAGGGAGCGGGGAGCTGTTTTTT. Translation gives CASSAWTGSGELFF.

The rearrangement joins TRBV30 to TRBJ1-1; 7 positions match TRBD1. Germline V gene lookup returns CDR1 GTSNPN and CDR2 SVGIG (reference sequence). The CDR3 loop spans 16 amino acids. Trimming took 2 bases from V and 5 from J; bases not matched to a gene: 14. CDR3 sequence: CAWSRDLTGMGTEAFF. The CDR3 region has the DNA TGTGCCTGGAGTAGGGACCTGACAGGGATGGGAACTGAAGCTTTCTTT.

This rearrangement joins TRBV27 to TRBJ2-5; D is perhaps TRBD2 (5 bases). V was shortened by 2 bases and J by 4 bases, with 17 bases between the two germline ends. CDR1 is MNHEY, CDR2 SMNVEV, per germline (reference sequence). This CDR3 has 16 residues. CDR3 region: CASSLASDGGGETQYF. CDR3 DNA: TGTGCCAGCAGTTTAGCCTCGGACGGAGGAGGAGAGACCCAGTACTTC.

The chain is built from TRBV6-4 and TRBJ2-2; 8 nucleotides align to TRBD2. V lost 6 bases, J lost 4 bases, and 10 bases stayed unmatched. The CDR3 length is 16 residues. The germline gives CDR1 MRHNA, CDR2 SNTAGT. The DNA for the CDR3 is TGTGCCAGCAGCGGGCCCGGGACTAGAGGCACCGGGGAGCTGTTTTTT. It specifies CASSGPGTRGTGELFF.

The J gene is TRBJ1-4, the V gene TRBV15, with D possibly matching TRBD1 (5 bases). The CDR3 has 15 amino acids. V lost 0 bases, J lost 10 bases, and 15 bases lay in between. Germline-derived CDR1 and CDR2 are LNHNV and YYDKDF (reference sequence). The CDR3 is CATSREGLQTGKLFF. CDR3 DNA sequence: TGTGCCACCAGCAGAGAGGGACTGCAGACGGGAAAACTGTTTTTT.

The gene calls are TRBV30 and TRBJ2-7; 8 nucleotides line up with TRBD2. Germline CDR1 GTSNPN, CDR2 SVGIG (reference sequence). CDR3 length equals 13 residues. J lost 5 bases, V lost 1 base, and 4 bases had no gene match. The CDR3 DNA follows: TGTGCCTGGAGTGCAAGCGGGAGTCACGAGCAGTACTTC. Residues: CAWSASGSHEQYF.

J is TRBJ2-2 and V is TRBV5-1, with 8 nucleotides matching TRBD1. With 0 bases clipped from V and 1 base from J, the junction kept 2 bases outside the gene matches. Germline CDR1 SGHRS, CDR2 YFSETQ. The CDR3 contains 16 residues. The CDR3 loop is CASSLGGTGNTGELFF. The CDR3 DNA follows: TGCGCCAGCAGCTTGGGAGGGACAGGGAACACCGGGGAGCTGTTTTTT.

The gene calls are TRBV4-1 and TRBJ2-2, with TRBD2 matching over 14 bases. V was pared by 4 bases and J by 6 bases, with 13 bases of the junction left unmatched. The CDR3 is 19 amino acids. Germline CDR1 MGHRA, CDR2 YSYEKL. CDR3 nucleotides: TGCGCCAGCAGCCGAAGACTAGCGGGAGGGCCGGGATTTCCCGGGGAGCTGTTTTTT. It codes for CASSRRLAGGPGFPGELFF.

The chain couples TRBV6-5 to TRBJ1-2; 8 bases match TRBD1. Germline V gene data show CDR1 as MNHEY and CDR2 as SVGAGI. The V gene end was trimmed by 2 bases and the J gene end by 2 bases; junction bases not matched to a gene: 1. The CDR3 spans 14 residues. The CDR3 region is CASSYGQGNYGYTF. CDR3 DNA sequence: TGTGCCAGCAGTTACGGACAGGGAAACTATGGCTACACCTTC.

V and J are TRBV27 and TRBJ2-7; 8 nucleotides match TRBD1. CDR1 MNHEY and CDR2 SMNVEV come from the germline V gene (reference sequence). This CDR3 comprises 15 residues. Trimming took 4 bases from V and 2 from J; bases not matched to a gene: 7. CDR3 coding DNA: TGTGCCAGCAGTTCCCGACAGGGGCTCGCCTACGAGCAGTACTTC. This translates into CASSSRQGLAYEQYF.

The chain employs TRBV25-1 and TRBJ2-3; a possible D gene is TRBD2 (5 bases). The V and J ends lost 7 bases and 2 bases respectively, with 13 bases between them. Germline CDR1 reads MGHDK; CDR2 reads SYGVNS. This CDR3 is 14 amino acids long. The CDR3 protein is CASISGRLTDTQYF. For the CDR3, the DNA is TGTGCCAGCATAAGCGGTAGACTCACAGATACGCAGTATTTT.

The rearrangement uses TRBV9 and TRBJ2-1, with TRBD2 matching 13 bases. Germline assignment: CDR1 SGDLS and CDR2 YYNGEE. Unmatched junction bases numbered 3, after V lost 4 bases and J lost 5 bases. This CDR3 is built from 15 residues. CDR3 sequence (DNA): TGTGCCAGCAGCTCCGGACTAGCGGGAGACAATGAGCAGTTCTTC. It codes for CASSSGLAGDNEQFF. The entire variable domain, with the rest obtained from reference TRBV9 and TRBJ2-1, is as follows: DSGVTQTPKHLITATGQRVTLRCSPRSGDLSVYWYQQSLDQGLQFLIQYYNGEERAKGNILERFSAQQFPDLHSELNLSSLELGDSALYFCASSSGLAGDNEQFFGPGTRLTVL.

The chain employs TRBV29-1 and TRBJ1-5; TRBD1 matches 7 bases. Germline trimming cut 6 bases from V and 7 bases from J; bases unmatched to any gene: 9. From germline, CDR1 is SQVTM and CDR2 ANQGSEA. This CDR3 has 13 residues. CDR3 loop: CSVETGVGQPQHF. The CDR3 DNA reads TGCAGCGTGGAAACAGGGGTAGGGCAGCCCCAGCATTTT.

This clone was picked up one time. The genes are TRBV7-3 and TRBJ1-1; 8 nucleotides match TRBD1. Trimming at V came to 0 bases and at J to 1 base, leaving 13 bases not matched to a gene. The CDR3 loop spans 19 amino acids. Germline V gene lookup returns CDR1 SGHTA and CDR2 FQGTGA. CDR3 DNA sequence: TGTGCCAGCAGCTTAACGGCCCCGCAAGACAGGGGAACGAACACTGAAGCTTTCTTT. This encodes CASSLTAPQDRGTNTEAFF.

The genes are TRBV5-4 and TRBJ2-5; TRBD1 is a possible D gene (6 bases). V dropped 5 bases and J dropped 2 bases, with 10 bases sitting between them. This CDR3 contains 13 residues. Looked up from germline, CDR1 is SGHNT and CDR2 is YYREEE (reference sequence). The CDR3 reads CASRRGQQETQYF. CDR3 DNA: TGTGCCAGCAGGCGAGGACAGCAAGAGACCCAGTACTTC.

The chain uses TRBV7-9 and TRBJ2-3, with a tentative D call TRBD2 (7 bases). The CDR3 is 16 residues long. The germline CDR1 and CDR2 sequences are SEHNR and FQNEAQ (reference sequence). Trimming removed 5 bases from V and 2 bases from J, with 17 bases in between. The CDR3 sequence: CASSGGMAGVTDTQYF. CDR3 DNA sequence: TGTGCCAGCAGCGGGGGCATGGCGGGAGTCACAGATACGCAGTATTTT.

The CDR3 DNA reads as TGCGCCAGCAGCTTGAACAGGGGGCTAAATGAGCAGTTCTTC. This translates into CASSLNRGLNEQFF. This sequence joins TRBV5-1 and TRBJ2-1, with TRBD1 matching 9 bases. The CDR3 has 14 amino acids. Germline CDR1 SGHRS, CDR2 YFSETQ. V was pared by 1 base and J by 7 bases, with 3 bases of the junction left unmatched.